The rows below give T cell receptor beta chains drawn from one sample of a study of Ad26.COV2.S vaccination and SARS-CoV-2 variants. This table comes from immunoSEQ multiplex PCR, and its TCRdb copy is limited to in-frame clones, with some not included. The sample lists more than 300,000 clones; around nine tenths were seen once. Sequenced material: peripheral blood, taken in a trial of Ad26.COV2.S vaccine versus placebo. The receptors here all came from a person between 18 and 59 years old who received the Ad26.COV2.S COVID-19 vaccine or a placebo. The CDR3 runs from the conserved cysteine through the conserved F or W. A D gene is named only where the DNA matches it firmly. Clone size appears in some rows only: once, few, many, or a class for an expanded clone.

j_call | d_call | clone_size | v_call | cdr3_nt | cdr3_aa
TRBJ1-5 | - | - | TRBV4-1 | TGCGCCAGCAGCCAAGATCAGGGATCGAATCAGCCCCAGCATTTT | CASSQDQGSNQPQHF
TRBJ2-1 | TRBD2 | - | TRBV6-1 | TGTGCCAGCAGTGCCGGACTAGCGGGGAGGGACGATGAGCAGTTCTTC | CASSAGLAGRDDEQFF
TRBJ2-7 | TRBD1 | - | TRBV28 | TGTGCCAGCAGTTTTCTGGGGACAGACTACGAGCAGTACTTC | CASSFLGTDYEQYF
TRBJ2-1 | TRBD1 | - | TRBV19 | TGTGCCAGTAGTATAACAGGGGATGCCCGGTTCTTC | CASSITGDARFF
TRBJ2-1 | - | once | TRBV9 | TGTGCCAGCAGCCTAGGACCGTACAATGAGCAGTTCTTC | CASSLGPYNEQFF
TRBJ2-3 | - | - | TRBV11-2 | TGTGCCAGCAGCTTTCCCCAGGGAATCACAGATACGCAGTATTTT | CASSFPQGITDTQYF
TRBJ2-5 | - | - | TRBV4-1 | TGCGCCAGCAGCCGGTTTGAACAACAAGAGACCCAGTACTTC | CASSRFEQQETQYF
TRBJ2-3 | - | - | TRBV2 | TGTGCCAGCCAGGGCGGCGGTCCAGATACGCAGTATTTT | CASQGGGPDTQYF
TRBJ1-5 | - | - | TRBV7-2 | TGTGCCAGCAGCTTAGGGGCCTCAGAATTTAGCAATCAGCCCCAGCATTTT | CASSLGASEFSNQPQHF
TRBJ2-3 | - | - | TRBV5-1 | TGCGCCAGCAACCCCGAGGTCCTCACAGATACGCAGTATTTT | CASNPEVLTDTQYF
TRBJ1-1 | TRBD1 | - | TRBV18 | TGTGCCAGCTCACCCGTACAGGGGGCAGGGGACACTGAAGCTTTCTTT | CASSPVQGAGDTEAFF
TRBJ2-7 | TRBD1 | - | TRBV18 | TGTGCCAGCTCACCCTCCGGGACAGGGAACGAGCAGTACTTC | CASSPSGTGNEQYF
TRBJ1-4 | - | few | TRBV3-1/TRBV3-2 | TGTGCCAGCAGCTCTGGGGCAGGGCGGCTATCTAATGAAAAACTGTTTTTT | CASSSGAGRLSNEKLFF
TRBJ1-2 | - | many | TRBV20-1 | TGCAGTGCTAGGCTCCACACCTTC | CSARLHTF
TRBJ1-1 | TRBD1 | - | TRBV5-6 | TGTGCCAGCAGCCGACAGGGTAATATGAACACTGAAGCTTTCTTT | CASSRQGNMNTEAFF
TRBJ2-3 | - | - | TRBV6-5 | TGTGCCAGCAGCTGGGGGAGCGCAGATACGCAGTATTTT | CASSWGSADTQYF